Listed below are T cell receptor beta chains from one sample, sequenced in a study of cytomegalovirus exposure and HLA in healthy donors. Using immunoSEQ multiplex PCR, the repertoire was profiled, and TCRdb retains in-frame clones only, with some absent. The sample includes approximately 150,000 clones, 65% to 70% of them seen just once. Source material: PBMCs. The source of these receptors is a young man in good health and CMV-seropositive. Each CDR3 is given with its conserved first and last residue. A D gene is named only where the DNA matches it firmly. The size field is filled for only some rows; it gives once, few, many or a size class.

d_gene: .; abundance: .; v_gene: TRBV27; j_gene: TRBJ2-7; CDR3aa: CASSLQQGNEQYF; CDR3nt: TGTGCCAGCAGTTTACAGCAGGGAAACGAGCAGTACTTC
d_gene: .; abundance: .; v_gene: TRBV19; j_gene: TRBJ1-2; CDR3aa: CASSIEDGGLHLTF; CDR3nt: TGTGCCAGTAGTATAGAGGATGGAGGGCTACACCTTACCTTC
d_gene: .; abundance: .; v_gene: TRBV30; j_gene: TRBJ1-1; CDR3aa: CAGNGGAQAFF; CDR3nt: TGTGCCGGAAACGGGGGGGCGCAAGCTTTCTTT
d_gene: TRBD1; abundance: few; v_gene: TRBV4-1; j_gene: TRBJ2-7; CDR3aa: CASSPWTGGYEQYF; CDR3nt: TGTGCCAGCAGCCCGTGGACAGGGGGCTACGAGCAGTACTTC
d_gene: TRBD1; abundance: .; v_gene: TRBV15; j_gene: TRBJ1-2; CDR3aa: CATSQDRDYGYTF; CDR3nt: TGTGCCACCAGTCAGGACAGGGACTATGGCTACACCTTC
d_gene: TRBD1; abundance: few; v_gene: TRBV6-5; j_gene: TRBJ2-5; CDR3aa: CASSYNRGQETQYF; CDR3nt: TGTGCCAGCAGTTACAACAGGGGTCAGGAGACCCAGTACTTC
d_gene: TRBD1; abundance: few; v_gene: TRBV9; j_gene: TRBJ1-5; CDR3aa: CASSGGTGQGYQPQHF; CDR3nt: TGTGCCAGCAGCGGTGGAACGGGACAGGGCTATCAGCCCCAGCATTTT
d_gene: .; abundance: .; v_gene: TRBV2; j_gene: TRBJ2-7; CDR3aa: CASSPRGFGGYEQYF; CDR3nt: TGTGCCAGCAGCCCCCGTGGGTTTGGAGGTTACGAGCAGTACTTC
d_gene: .; abundance: once; v_gene: TRBV6-1; j_gene: TRBJ1-1; CDR3aa: CASSTPQNTEAFF; CDR3nt: TGTGCCAGCAGTACGCCACAGAACACTGAAGCTTTCTTT
d_gene: .; abundance: .; v_gene: TRBV9; j_gene: TRBJ1-3; CDR3aa: CASSVGSTNSGNTIYF; CDR3nt: TGTGCCAGCAGCGTAGGGAGTACCAACTCTGGAAACACCATATATTTT
d_gene: .; abundance: .; v_gene: TRBV5-1; j_gene: TRBJ1-6; CDR3aa: CASSLGTNSPLHF; CDR3nt: TGCGCCAGCAGCTTGGGGACAAATTCACCCCTCCACTTT
d_gene: .; abundance: .; v_gene: TRBV6-5; j_gene: TRBJ2-5; CDR3aa: CASSLTVDQETQYF; CDR3nt: TGTGCCAGCAGTCTTACAGTAGACCAAGAGACCCAGTACTTC
d_gene: .; abundance: .; v_gene: TRBV27; j_gene: TRBJ1-1; CDR3aa: CASSWRGLNTEAFF; CDR3nt: TGTGCCAGCAGTTGGCGGGGCTTGAACACTGAAGCTTTCTTT
d_gene: .; abundance: .; v_gene: TRBV2; j_gene: TRBJ1-4; CDR3aa: CASRRGEKLFF; CDR3nt: TGTGCCAGCCGTAGGGGTGAAAAACTGTTTTTT
d_gene: .; abundance: .; v_gene: TRBV19; j_gene: TRBJ1-4; CDR3aa: CASSPGRLGGEKLFF; CDR3nt: TGTGCCAGTAGCCCTGGACGCCTAGGGGGTGAAAAACTGTTTTTT
d_gene: TRBD2; abundance: .; v_gene: TRBV6-1; j_gene: TRBJ2-1; CDR3aa: CASSVRLAIEQFF; CDR3nt: TGTGCCAGCAGTGTTAGACTAGCAATTGAGCAGTTCTTC
d_gene: .; abundance: once; v_gene: TRBV30; j_gene: TRBJ1-6; CDR3aa: CAWSVAASPLHF; CDR3nt: TGTGCCTGGAGTGTAGCGGCTTCACCCCTCCACTTT
d_gene: .; abundance: .; v_gene: TRBV11-2; j_gene: TRBJ1-1; CDR3aa: CASSLGARQTMNTEAFF; CDR3nt: TGTGCCAGCAGCTTAGGAGCGAGACAGACCATGAACACTGAAGCTTTCTTT
d_gene: .; abundance: .; v_gene: TRBV29-1; j_gene: TRBJ1-5; CDR3aa: CSVGQDSNQPQHF; CDR3nt: TGCAGCGTCGGACAAGATAGCAATCAGCCCCAGCATTTT
d_gene: TRBD1; abundance: .; v_gene: TRBV6-4; j_gene: TRBJ2-3; CDR3aa: CASSVSSQGGTDTQYF; CDR3nt: TGTGCCAGCAGTGTGTCATCGCAGGGGGGCACAGATACGCAGTATTTT
d_gene: .; abundance: .; v_gene: TRBV13; j_gene: TRBJ1-5; CDR3aa: CASSLGPGSNQPQHF; CDR3nt: TGTGCCAGCAGCTTAGGGCCCGGGAGCAATCAGCCCCAGCATTTT
d_gene: .; abundance: few; v_gene: TRBV6-6; j_gene: TRBJ2-4; CDR3aa: CASTITPAKNIQYF; CDR3nt: TGTGCCAGCACCATAACACCTGCCAAAAACATTCAGTACTTC
d_gene: .; abundance: few; v_gene: TRBV5-1; j_gene: TRBJ2-3; CDR3aa: CASRRGGSLTDTQYF; CDR3nt: TGCGCCAGCAGGAGAGGAGGGTCCCTCACAGATACGCAGTATTTT
d_gene: TRBD2; abundance: .; v_gene: TRBV18; j_gene: TRBJ2-2; CDR3aa: CASSLGLAATGELFF; CDR3nt: TGTGCCAGCTCACTCGGACTAGCGGCCACCGGGGAGCTGTTTTTT
d_gene: .; abundance: .; v_gene: TRBV18; j_gene: TRBJ2-1; CDR3aa: CASSPTELDNEQFF; CDR3nt: TGTGCCAGCTCACCGACAGAGCTGGACAATGAGCAGTTCTTC
d_gene: .; abundance: .; v_gene: TRBV11-2; j_gene: TRBJ1-2; CDR3aa: CASSASSGGASNYGYTF; CDR3nt: TGTGCCAGCAGCGCGTCTTCCGGGGGGGCGTCTAACTATGGCTACACCTTC
d_gene: .; abundance: .; v_gene: TRBV6-6; j_gene: TRBJ1-1; CDR3aa: CASSTPGGTEAFF; CDR3nt: TGTGCCAGCAGTACACCCGGGGGCACTGAAGCTTTCTTT
d_gene: .; abundance: .; v_gene: TRBV11-2; j_gene: TRBJ2-7; CDR3aa: CASSGLRAPRPYEQYF; CDR3nt: TGTGCCAGCTCCGGTCTGAGGGCCCCCAGGCCCTACGAGCAGTACTTC
d_gene: TRBD2; abundance: .; v_gene: TRBV7-3; j_gene: TRBJ2-7; CDR3aa: CASSLRSAGGRNEQYF; CDR3nt: TGTGCCAGCAGCTTAAGATCAGCGGGAGGAAGGAACGAGCAGTACTTC
d_gene: .; abundance: .; v_gene: TRBV9; j_gene: TRBJ1-1; CDR3aa: CASSVGGVKGSEAFF; CDR3nt: TGTGCCAGCAGCGTAGGGGGGGTGAAAGGATCTGAAGCTTTCTTT
d_gene: .; abundance: .; v_gene: TRBV2; j_gene: TRBJ1-2; CDR3aa: CASTGVRNYGYTF; CDR3nt: TGTGCCAGCACGGGGGTCCGTAACTATGGCTACACCTTC
d_gene: .; abundance: .; v_gene: TRBV2; j_gene: TRBJ1-2; CDR3aa: CASSDRGSGGYTF; CDR3nt: TGTGCCAGCAGTGACAGGGGAAGCGGAGGCTACACCTTC
d_gene: .; abundance: .; v_gene: TRBV29-1; j_gene: TRBJ2-7; CDR3aa: CSVADSYEQYF; CDR3nt: TGCAGCGTTGCGGACTCCTACGAGCAGTACTTC
d_gene: TRBD2; abundance: .; v_gene: TRBV27; j_gene: TRBJ2-5; CDR3aa: CATQGLEGRQYF; CDR3nt: TGTGCCACCCAAGGACTAGAGGGACGGCAGTACTTC